The 16 T cell receptor beta chains listed next were all sequenced from one sample in a study of cytomegalovirus exposure and HLA in healthy donors. Primers included in the PCR were 60 Vbeta and 13 Jbeta primers. The method was immunoSEQ multiplex PCR; TCRdb's version includes in-frame clones alone and lacks a portion of them. The data contain 95,000 to 150,000 clones, approximately 72% of them singletons. Specimen: PBMCs. Receptors were obtained from a man aged 18 to 29 in good health and CMV-seronegative.

The chain links TRBV6-5 to TRBJ1-2; 8 positions match TRBD1. Germline loops: CDR1 MNHEY, CDR2 SVGAGI. This CDR3 spans 13 amino acids. V shed 2 bases, J shed 6 bases, and the junction held 2 bases outside the gene matches. CDR3 residues: CASSYGQGDGYTF. Written as DNA, the CDR3 is TGTGCCAGCAGTTACGGACAGGGTGATGGCTACACCTTC.

This clone appeared a single time. The DNA for the CDR3 is TGTGCCAGCAGCTTTCAGGGTAGAACTGAAGCTTTCTTT. Translating it yields CASSFQGRTEAFF. The J gene is TRBJ1-1, the V gene TRBV13, with a possible D match to TRBD1 (5 bases). The germline V gene encodes CDR1 PRHDT and CDR2 FYEKMQ (reference sequence). The CDR3 is 13 residues long. Between the trimmed V and J ends, which lost 3 bases and 5 bases, there was a span of 10 bases.

There are a few counts of this clone. The chain carries TRBV25-1 and TRBJ2-5; 11 nucleotides match TRBD2. CDR3 length: 16 amino acids. Trimming cost V 2 bases and J 1 base; bases outside gene matches: 3. Germline V gives CDR1 MGHDK, CDR2 SYGVNS. The CDR3 nucleotides are TGTGCCAGCAGTGAACCTGGGACTAGCGGCCAAGAGACCCAGTACTTC. Protein sequence: CASSEPGTSGQETQYF.

This chain connects TRBV30 to TRBJ2-1; 14 bases are shared with TRBD2. With 1 base clipped from V and 4 bases from J, the junction kept 3 bases outside the gene matches. This CDR3 region has 16 residues. Germline CDR1 reads GTSNPN; CDR2 reads SVGIG (reference sequence). CDR3 protein: CAWSEGTSGGYNEQFF. The CDR3 bases are TGTGCCTGGAGTGAGGGGACTAGCGGGGGATACAATGAGCAGTTCTTC.

Points on this clone: The junction differs from germline at one of its ends, possibly a read error. The chain carries TRBV7-2 and TRBJ2-5, with D maybe TRBD1 (5 bases). Per the germline V gene, CDR1 is SGHTA and CDR2 is FQGNSA. CDR3 size: 13 residues. The CDR3 DNA reads TGTGCCAGCAGCTTAGAGACAGCCGCGGACCGAAACTTC. It specifies CASSLETAADRNF.

This clone was picked up one time. The rearrangement joins TRBV4-1 to TRBJ2-1; 9 positions agree with TRBD2. The germline CDR1 and CDR2 sequences are MGHRA and YSYEKL. V lost 5 bases and J lost 5; bases outside the gene matches: 13. CDR3 size: 17 residues. For the CDR3, the DNA is TGCGCCAGCAGCTTAAGGGTAGCGGGAGAAAACAACAATGAGCAGTTCTTC. Translated: CASSLRVAGENNNEQFF.

This sequence joins TRBV27 and TRBJ2-2, with D possibly matching TRBD1 (5 bases). The CDR3 length is 15 residues. Trimming removed 2 bases from V and 7 bases from J, with 14 bases in between. Germline CDR1 MNHEY, CDR2 SMNVEV (reference sequence). CDR3 amino acids: CASSLVRVRSGELFF. The DNA for the CDR3 is TGTGCCAGCAGTTTAGTCAGGGTTCGGAGCGGGGAGCTGTTTTTT.

The CDR3 loop is CASSEFSWKQPQHF. Here the CDR3 DNA reads TGTGCCAGCAGTGAATTTAGCTGGAAGCAGCCCCAGCATTTT. The chain uses TRBV25-1 and TRBJ1-5; D is undetermined. The CDR3 sequence is 14 residues long. Germline CDR1 is MGHDK and CDR2 is SYGVNS. Deletions cut 1 base from V and 7 bases from J, with 11 bases between.

A word on this clone: One junction end disagrees with the germline gene, perhaps due to a read error. This chain joins TRBV7-9 and TRBJ2-2; TRBD1 aligns across 10 bases. Germline-derived CDR1 and CDR2 are SEHNR and FQNEAQ (reference sequence). This CDR3 is built from 15 residues. The chain's CDR3 is CSSTRQGAGTGELFF. The CDR3 DNA is TGTTCCAGCACGAGACAGGGGGCGGGCACCGGGGAGCTGTTTTTT.

This clone was counted a few times. The genes are TRBV6-4 and TRBJ2-1, with TRBD2 matching 8 bases. V shed 10 bases and J 2 bases; nucleotides not matched to a gene: 7. The CDR3 length is 14 residues. In germline, CDR1 is MRHNA, CDR2 SNTAGT. The CDR3 sequence is CATTGLAAYNEQFF. DNA of the CDR3: TGTGCCACTACTGGACTAGCAGCCTACAATGAGCAGTTCTTC.

The rearrangement uses TRBV7-8 and TRBJ1-1; D might be TRBD1 (6 bases). The CDR3 totals 17 residues. CDR1 is SGHVS, CDR2 FQNEAQ, per germline. The V and J ends lost 2 bases and 5 bases respectively, with 21 bases between them. As DNA, the CDR3 is TGTGCCAGCAGCTTAAGGAGTGGGGGCTCTTTCTCGACTGAAGCTTTCTTT. Translation: CASSLRSGGSFSTEAFF.

This chain links TRBV5-5 with TRBJ1-2, with D tentatively TRBD1 (6 bases). This CDR3 has 14 amino acids. In germline, CDR1 is SGHKS, CDR2 YYEKEE (reference sequence). V was clipped by 2 bases and J by 7 bases, with 15 bases between them. CDR3 in amino acids: CASSLTTKQGGYTF. CDR3 nucleotides: TGTGCCAGCAGCTTAACGACGAAACAGGGTGGCTACACCTTC.

This chain connects TRBV4-1 to TRBJ1-2, with D possibly TRBD1 on 5 matching bases. The ends were cut back, 0 bases at V and 8 bases at J, with 13 bases in the middle. The CDR3 totals 14 residues. Germline CDR1 MGHRA, CDR2 YSYEKL. CDR3 nucleotide sequence: TGCGCCAGCAGCCAAGAGATTAGGGGCGACGGCTACACCTTC. As protein: CASSQEIRGDGYTF.

The count of this clone is one. The chain links TRBV6-5 to TRBJ2-7, with D maybe TRBD1 (5 bases). V was pared by 7 bases and J by 0 bases, with 13 bases between. Germline V gene lookup returns CDR1 MNHEY and CDR2 SVGAGI. This CDR3 contains 14 residues. In DNA, the CDR3 is TGTGCCAGCATGGTCGGACACCTCTCCTACGAGCAGTACTTC. Protein sequence: CASMVGHLSYEQYF.

In its sample, this clone was seen a few times. The chain is built from TRBV6-1 and TRBJ1-3, with D unclear. Deletions cut 4 bases from V and 0 bases from J, with 7 bases between. The CDR3 loop spans 14 amino acids. Germline CDR1 MNHNS, CDR2 SASEGT. The CDR3 spells CASSVPSSGNTIYF. The CDR3 DNA reads as TGTGCCAGCAGTGTCCCCAGCTCTGGAAACACCATATATTTT.

The V gene is TRBV6-5, the J gene TRBJ1-5; the match to TRBD1 covers 7 bases. CDR1 is MNHEY and CDR2 is SVGAGI in the germline V gene. V lost 4 bases to trimming and J lost 5 bases; unmatched junction nucleotides: 8. The CDR3 length is 15 residues. The DNA for the CDR3 is TGTGCCAGCAGTTCATCCGGCACAGGGGATCAGCCCCAGCATTTT. Its translation: CASSSSGTGDQPQHF.